The 15 T cell receptor beta chains below were found in one sample sequenced in a study of T cell responses to AZD1222 COVID-19 vaccine. Here immunoSEQ multiplex PCR was the method, and the copy in TCRdb shows in-frame clones only, minus some. The repertoire holds around 160,000 clones, with around 93% as singletons. The material was peripheral blood, obtained on day 0 of AZD1222 vaccination. The receptors shown here come from an adult in good health.

This chain joins TRBV2 and TRBJ1-4, with 9 bases lining up with TRBD1. The V segment lost 6 bases and the J segment 8 bases; nucleotides outside the gene matches: 7. The germline V gene has CDR1 SNHLY and CDR2 FYNNEI. CDR3 length: 14 amino acids. As DNA, the CDR3 is TGTGCCAGCAGAGTACAGGGGGCCTGGGAAAAACTGTTTTTT. Its translation is CASRVQGAWEKLFF. The variable domain in full, with the rest retrieved from reference TRBV2 and TRBJ1-4, is EPEVTQTPSHQVTQMGQEVILRCVPISNHLYFYWYRQILGQKVEFLVSFYNNEISEKSEIFDDQFSVERPDGSNFTLKIRSTKLEDSAMYFCASRVQGAWEKLFFGSGTQLSVL.

The V call is TRBV18, the J call TRBJ2-1; tentative D call: TRBD1 (5 bases). The CDR3 consists of 11 residues. Between the trimmed V and J ends, which lost 6 bases and 9 bases, there was a span of 9 bases. Germline CDR1 is KGHSH and CDR2 is LQKENI. The CDR3 sequence is CASSQQGEQFF. CDR3 nucleotides: TGTGCCAGCTCGCAGCAGGGTGAGCAGTTCTTC.

This clone occurred a few times. The chain combines TRBV10-1 with TRBJ1-1, with 7 bases matching TRBD1. The CDR3 is made up of 18 amino acids. V dropped 6 bases and J dropped 4; count of bases not matched to a gene: 20. The germline V gene has CDR1 WNHNN and CDR2 SYGVQD (reference sequence). For the CDR3, the DNA is TGCGCCAGCAGCGCCATAAAGCACAGGGGAATGAGGGGCACTGAAGCTTTCTTT. It specifies CASSAIKHRGMRGTEAFF.

The chain recombines TRBV7-3 with TRBJ2-7; the D gene could be TRBD1 or TRBD2 (5 bases each). Germline CDR1 and CDR2: SGHTA and FQGTGA. Trimming removed 5 bases from V and 6 bases from J, with 11 bases in between. The length of the CDR3 is 12 residues. The CDR3 nucleotides are TGTGCCAGCAGCCCATCTGGGGGCGAGCAGTACTTC. Its protein is CASSPSGGEQYF.

The chain joins TRBV7-3 to TRBJ1-1, with TRBD1 identical over 8 bases. Per the germline V gene, CDR1 is SGHTA and CDR2 is FQGTGA. The J segment lost 1 base and the V segment lost 4 bases, leaving 5 bases of the junction unmatched. The length of the CDR3 is 15 residues. For the CDR3, the DNA is TGTGCCAGCAGCTCACAGGGGGGACGGAACACTGAAGCTTTCTTT. Translating it yields CASSSQGGRNTEAFF.

This sequence joins TRBV2 and TRBJ2-1; D gene ambiguous. Trimming cost V 1 base and J 1 base, with 8 bases left between them. The CDR3 totals 15 residues. Germline V gives CDR1 SNHLY, CDR2 FYNNEI. The CDR3 DNA follows: TGTGCCAGCAGTGAAGAGGGTGAGTCCTACAATGAGCAGTTCTTC. It translates to CASSEEGESYNEQFF.

A remark on this clone: Additional DNA sequences in this sample encode the identical CDR3. The gene calls are TRBV5-1 and TRBJ2-3; no reliable D call. The CDR3 spans 14 residues. Trimming removed 0 bases from V and 0 bases from J, with 5 bases in between. Per the germline V gene, CDR1 is SGHRS and CDR2 is YFSETQ. Written as DNA, the CDR3 is TGCGCCAGCAGCTTGGGGCAGAGCACAGATACGCAGTATTTT. Its translation: CASSLGQSTDTQYF.

This chain links TRBV6-5 with TRBJ1-1; D is perhaps TRBD1 (6 bases). The CDR3 extends over 13 amino acids. Trimming took 11 bases from V and 5 from J, leaving 18 bases between them. The V gene's germline CDR1 is MNHEY and CDR2 SVGAGI. CDR3 residues: CAGAEGGTTEAFF. The CDR3 nucleotides read TGTGCCGGCGCTGAGGGGGGGACAACTGAAGCTTTCTTT.

The chain has TRBV9 and TRBJ2-7; 9 bases line up with TRBD1. Per the germline V gene, CDR1 is SGDLS and CDR2 is YYNGEE. This CDR3 has 19 residues. Unmatched junction bases numbered 19, after V lost 3 bases and J lost 3 bases. In nucleotides, the CDR3 is TGTGCCAGCAGCGCCTCCGCGGGACAGGGTACCTCCCCCTACTACGAGCAGTACTTC. Its translation is CASSASAGQGTSPYYEQYF.

The chain is built from TRBV7-3 and TRBJ2-1, with 11 bases lining up with TRBD2. The CDR3 has 15 amino acids. Germline V gene lookup returns CDR1 SGHTA and CDR2 FQGTGA. Unmatched junction bases numbered 7, after V lost 5 bases and J lost 7 bases. Here the CDR3 reads CASSPGLADGNEQFF. The CDR3 coding sequence is TGTGCCAGCAGCCCGGGACTAGCGGACGGGAATGAGCAGTTCTTC.

The gene calls are TRBV9 and TRBJ2-2; 9 bases line up with TRBD2. CDR1 and CDR2 (germline): SGDLS, YYNGEE. This CDR3 is 17 amino acids long. Trimming at V came to 0 bases and at J to 5 bases, leaving 8 bases not matched to a gene. DNA of the CDR3: TGTGCCAGCAGCGTAGGGGGGACTAGCAGCAGAACCGGGGAGCTGTTTTTT. The encoded protein is CASSVGGTSSRTGELFF. Based on the CDR3 plus reference TRBV9 and TRBJ2-2, the full variable domain is DSGVTQTPKHLITATGQRVTLRCSPRSGDLSVYWYQQSLDQGLQFLIQYYNGEERAKGNILERFSAQQFPDLHSELNLSSLELGDSALYFCASSVGGTSSRTGELFFGEGSRLTVL.

The V call is TRBV11-2, the J call TRBJ2-1; D uncertain. CDR1 is SGHAT, CDR2 FQNNGV, per germline. The V end lost 0 bases, the J end lost 4 bases, and 7 bases lay between the germline ends. This CDR3 comprises 14 residues. The CDR3 nucleotides are TGTGCCAGCAGCTTAGAGCTTACGTACAATGAGCAGTTCTTC. Amino acids: CASSLELTYNEQFF. Filled out from reference TRBV11-2 and TRBJ2-1, the complete variable domain reads EAGVAQSPRYKIIEKRQSVAFWCNPISGHATLYWYQQILGQGPKLLIQFQNNGVVDDSQLPKDRFSAERLKGVDSTLKIQPAKLEDSAVYLCASSLELTYNEQFFGPGTRLTVL.

This clone appeared a single time. This chain connects TRBV29-1 to TRBJ1-2; D is uncertain. The germline V gene encodes CDR1 SQVTM and CDR2 ANQGSEA. The CDR3 extends over 13 amino acids. V lost 3 bases and J lost 8, with 16 bases in between. The CDR3 region is CSVDGLVPVGYTF. The CDR3 DNA sequence: TGCAGCGTTGACGGCCTTGTTCCAGTGGGCTACACCTTC.

The V gene is TRBV4-1, the J gene TRBJ2-1; 13 bases line up with TRBD2. There are 18 residues in the CDR3. V lost 1 base, J lost 1 base, and 4 bases stayed unmatched. Germline V gene data show CDR1 as MGHRA and CDR2 as YSYEKL. The CDR3: CASSQGLAGGRSYNEQFF. In DNA form, the CDR3 reads TGCGCCAGCAGCCAAGGACTAGCGGGAGGTAGGTCCTACAATGAGCAGTTCTTC.

The rearrangement links TRBV7-8 to TRBJ2-7; 7 bases are a match to TRBD2. Trimming took 1 base from V and 0 from J; bases not matched to a gene: 6. Germline-derived CDR1 and CDR2 are SGHVS and FQNEAQ. The CDR3 contains 16 residues. The CDR3 protein is CASSLGFGGSSYEQYF. In DNA form, the CDR3 reads TGTGCCAGCAGCTTAGGTTTCGGCGGGAGCTCCTACGAGCAGTACTTC.